This paragraph covers one TCR beta chain sequence. The sample comes from a study of CD8 T cells in ankylosing spondylitis. TCRdb fed the 5' RACE reads into MiXCR, producing one record per CDR3 protein. This sample yields 150,000 to 200,000 distinct CDR3 sequences, of which 18% are seen a single time; 3.5% to 5% belongs to the top ten. V dropped 0 bases and J dropped 6 bases, with 8 bases sitting between them. There are 14 residues in the CDR3. Germline lookup yields CDR1 LGHNA and CDR2 YSLEER. Material for sequencing was blood, either unsorted or a sorted T cell fraction (not recorded which). The clonotype originates from a male donor under 35 with ankylosing spondylitis or in good health (not recorded which). The chain joins TRBV4-3 to TRBJ2-2; no clear D. As DNA, the CDR3 is TGCGCCAGCAGCCAAGATAGCCTAGCCGGGGAGCTGTTTTTT. Protein: CASSQDSLAGELFF.